The sequence of this T cell receptor beta chain was determined in a study of T cell responses to AZD1222 COVID-19 vaccine. Here immunoSEQ multiplex PCR was the method, and the copy in TCRdb shows in-frame clones only, minus some. This table holds 50,000 to 65,000 clones, approximately 86% found once. The ends lost 4 bases at V and 8 bases at J; junction bases unmatched: 10. Germline V CDR1 and CDR2: SGHRS, YFSETQ. The CDR3 runs to 16 residues. On this clone itself: Its antigen is still unknown.

Study observations and caveats: There were repertoire samples only from the period after the peak T cell response. At study baseline, merely more than 5 AZD1222 recipients were seropositive.

This chain joins TRBV5-1 and TRBJ1-6; 9 positions match TRBD1. Source: peripheral blood, taken 28 days after the second AZD1222 dose. This receptor was taken from an adult who received the AZD1222 COVID-19 vaccine. In DNA, the CDR3 is TGCGCCAGCAGCACGAGGAGGACAGGGGAGGATTCACCCCTCCACTTT. Encoded protein: CASSTRRTGEDSPLHF.